The 10 T cell receptor beta chains given below trace back to one sample, sequenced in a study of blood T cell repertoires in COVID-19. Clones were read by immunoSEQ multiplex PCR, and TCRdb kept only the in-frame ones, dropping some. The sample records 55,000 to 75,000 clones, 75% to 90% being singletons. Source material: peripheral blood. Receptors were obtained from a man aged 50 to 60 with active COVID-19.

The CDR3: CASSYEIGGKLFF. For the CDR3, the DNA is TGTGCCAGCAGTTACGAAATAGGCGGGAAACTGTTTTTT. The chain couples TRBV6-2 or TRBV6-3 to TRBJ1-4; D unclear. The germline CDR1 and CDR2 sequences are MNHEY and SVGEGT. The CDR3 consists of 13 residues. Trimming pared 2 bases from V and 11 bases from J, leaving 12 bases between.

The rearrangement joins TRBV15 to TRBJ1-1; weak D call: TRBD1 (5 bases). Germline values: CDR1 LNHNV, CDR2 YYDKDF (reference sequence). Trimming took off 5 bases at V and 5 bases at J, with 18 bases between the two ends. This CDR3 has 15 amino acids. DNA for the CDR3: TGTGCCACCAGCGCCCTTGGAAGGGGAGGAACTGAAGCTTTCTTT. Translated, it gives CATSALGRGGTEAFF.

The V and J genes are TRBV15 and TRBJ2-5; 9 bases agree with TRBD2. Trimming cost V 1 base and J 1 base; bases outside gene matches: 4. There are 16 residues in the CDR3. The germline CDR1 and CDR2 sequences are LNHNV and YYDKDF (reference sequence). As DNA, the CDR3 is TGTGCCACCAGCAGAGCCCCAGCGGGGGGCCAAGAGACCCAGTACTTC. Translating gives CATSRAPAGGQETQYF.

The genes are TRBV30 and TRBJ1-1; 8 bases agree with TRBD1. Trimming took 1 base from V and 3 from J; bases not matched to a gene: 7. CDR1 is GTSNPN and CDR2 is SVGIG in the germline V gene (reference sequence). This CDR3 comprises 15 residues. CDR3 DNA sequence: TGTGCCTGGAGTGCCCCCCTGACAGGGGACACTGAAGCTTTCTTT. Translation: CAWSAPLTGDTEAFF.

This clone has just a few counts. The chain has TRBV28 and TRBJ2-6, with D tentatively TRBD2 (6 bases). This CDR3 is built from 16 residues. CDR1 and CDR2 (germline): MDHEN, SYDVKM. Trimming removed 5 bases at V and 0 bases at J, with 11 bases between. For the CDR3, the DNA is TGTGCCAGCAGTCCTGGGGGGACCTCTGGGGCCAACGTCCTGACTTTC. It translates to CASSPGGTSGANVLTF. The full variable domain, with the rest looked up from reference TRBV28 and TRBJ2-6, is DVKVTQSSRYLVKRTGEKVFLECVQDMDHENMFWYRQDPGLGLRLIYFSYDVKMKEKGDIPEGYSVSREKKERFSLILESASTNQTSMYLCASSPGGTSGANVLTFGAGSRLTVL.

This clone was found once. The genes are TRBV5-4 and TRBJ2-1; possibly TRBD1 for D (5 bases). Germline V gene lookup returns CDR1 SGHNT and CDR2 YYREEE (reference sequence). This CDR3 has 15 amino acids. V lost 3 bases, J lost 5 bases, and 15 bases lay in between. CDR3 nucleotides: TGTGCCAGCAGCTCCGGCAGGGTGTTCCACAATGAGCAGTTCTTC. Translating it yields CASSSGRVFHNEQFF. Variable domain in full (rest from reference TRBV5-4 and TRBJ2-1): ETGVTQSPTHLIKTRGQQVTLRCSSQSGHNTVSWYQQALGQGPQFIFQYYREEENGRGNFPPRFSGLQFPNYSSELNVNALELDDSALYLCASSSGRVFHNEQFFGPGTRLTVL.

The chain joins TRBV19 to TRBJ2-7; TRBD1 agrees at 9 bases. The CDR3 runs 16 residues. The germline CDR1 and CDR2 sequences are LNHDA and SQIVND (reference sequence). With 2 bases clipped from V and 2 bases from J, the junction kept 7 bases outside the gene matches. In DNA form, the CDR3 reads TGTGCCAGTAGTATATATCCTGGACAGGGGACCTACGAGCAGTACTTC. Encoded protein: CASSIYPGQGTYEQYF.

The V call is TRBV5-1, the J call TRBJ2-3; D is possibly TRBD1 (7 bases). V was clipped by 4 bases and J by 5 bases, with 8 bases between them. The CDR3 has 12 residues. CDR1 and CDR2 (germline): SGHRS, YFSETQ. CDR3 loop: CASSQGGDTQYF. CDR3 DNA sequence: TGCGCCAGCAGCCAGGGGGGAGATACGCAGTATTTT.

The CDR3 sequence: CASSLDRGYNSPLHF. The CDR3 DNA sequence: TGTGCCAGCAGTCTCGACAGGGGTTATAATTCACCCCTCCACTTT. This chain connects TRBV28 to TRBJ1-6, with 8 bases that match TRBD1. CDR1 is MDHEN and CDR2 is SYDVKM in the germline V gene. J gave up 4 bases and V 5 bases, and 4 bases lay outside the gene matches. The CDR3 is made up of 15 amino acids.

This chain links TRBV6-5 with TRBJ1-6, with D perhaps matching TRBD1 (6 bases). This CDR3 contains 14 residues. CDR1 and CDR2 (germline): MNHEY, SVGAGI. V lost 8 bases to trimming and J lost 3 bases, with 11 bases between them. The DNA of the CDR3 is TGTGCCAGCGCGCGGACAGTCTATAATTCACCCCTCCACTTT. As protein: CASARTVYNSPLHF.